The clone carrying this T cell receptor (beta chain) was observed once. This sample is part of a study of long-term antiretroviral therapy in people with HIV. The immunoSEQ assay was v3.0, run at survey level. Clones were sequenced by immunoSEQ multiplex PCR, and TCRdb holds only the in-frame ones, with some missing. The repertoire consists of some 18,000 clones, with 60% to 85% occurring once and the leading ten covering approximately 6.5%. The specimen was unsorted PBMCs, collected at the start of antiretroviral therapy, before treatment. The sequence derives from a man in his late teens or twenties with HIV.

The CDR3 DNA reads as TGTGCCAGCAGCCTAACGACTAGCGACAAAAACATTCAGTACTTC. Its translation is CASSLTTSDKNIQYF. The chain combines TRBV7-9 with TRBJ2-4; 8 nucleotides agree with TRBD2. Germline CDR1 and CDR2: SEHNR and FQNEAQ (reference sequence). The CDR3 totals 15 residues. V shed 5 bases and J 3 bases; nucleotides not matched to a gene: 6.